This T cell receptor beta chain originates from a study of siplizumab effects on memory and regulatory T cells. Study conclusions and caveats: Unstimulated subsets were the mapping target of only a minor fraction of alloreactive clones. The apparent diversity of naive T cells exceeded that of memory cells, and naive T cells seemed to make a major contribution to the alloresponse. Naive or memory phenotype assignment was not possible for roughly 80-96% of proliferating CD4+ or CD8+ clones.

In regard to this clone: Its antigen is unidentified.

Approximately 10^5 TCR templates underwent assay in every sample. Only in-frame clones appear in the TCRdb table, and some are missing; sequencing was by immunoSEQ multiplex PCR. The data show roughly 68,000 clones, around 96% seen once. Trimming stripped 1 base from V and 2 bases from J, with 10 bases between. The germline V gene encodes CDR1 SGHNT and CDR2 YENEEA. CDR3 size: 15 residues. The V and J genes are TRBV11-3 and TRBJ2-3, with D hard to call. This clonotype originated in a human donor in good health. The sample comprised naive CD8+ T cells sorted from blood. CDR3 in DNA: TGTGCCAGCAGCTTAGCCTCGGGCTACACAGATACGCAGTATTTT. It translates to CASSLASGYTDTQYF.